Listed below are T cell receptor beta chains from one sample, sequenced in a study of blood T cells in healthy people across ages. Via MiXCR, TCRdb re-called the 5' RACE reads, giving one row per CDR3 protein. Of hundreds of thousands of distinct CDR3 sequences in the sample, roughly 53% were seen once. Input material: blood. The origin of the receptors is a man aged 80 or over in good health. Both conserved end residues are part of each CDR3. Fields, in order: clone size, V gene, J gene, CDR3 protein. Clone size is not always given. Where it is, it says once, few, many or a class for expanded clones.

clone size: .; V gene: TRBV4-1; J gene: TRBJ1-5; CDR3 protein: CASSQDGTGGGSNQPQHF
clone size: .; V gene: TRBV7-8; J gene: TRBJ2-3; CDR3 protein: CASSLEVTDTDTQYF
clone size: .; V gene: TRBV6-2/TRBV6-3; J gene: TRBJ2-7; CDR3 protein: CASRGLAGIYEQYF
clone size: few; V gene: TRBV20-1; J gene: TRBJ2-7; CDR3 protein: CSASQGLAYEQYF
clone size: few; V gene: TRBV5-6; J gene: TRBJ1-4; CDR3 protein: CASSAGSSNEKLFF
clone size: .; V gene: TRBV28; J gene: TRBJ2-1; CDR3 protein: CASSPPWGEQFF
clone size: .; V gene: TRBV3-1; J gene: TRBJ2-7; CDR3 protein: CASSQGDGSYEQYF
clone size: .; V gene: TRBV2; J gene: TRBJ2-7; CDR3 protein: CASSDLTSGSSYEQYF
clone size: .; V gene: TRBV6-1; J gene: TRBJ1-2; CDR3 protein: CASSEDEGGLPYGYTF
clone size: few; V gene: TRBV29-1; J gene: TRBJ2-5; CDR3 protein: CSGVAMETQYF
clone size: .; V gene: TRBV7-9; J gene: TRBJ2-5; CDR3 protein: CASRTLAGETQYF
clone size: few; V gene: TRBV20-1; J gene: TRBJ2-1; CDR3 protein: CSALTSGRAHSYNEQFF
clone size: .; V gene: TRBV20-1; J gene: TRBJ2-3; CDR3 protein: CSAGTSGRGGTQYF
clone size: many; V gene: TRBV7-6; J gene: TRBJ2-6; CDR3 protein: CASSPTTGANVLTF
clone size: few; V gene: TRBV10-3; J gene: TRBJ2-7; CDR3 protein: CATRPRQGLDEQYF
clone size: .; V gene: TRBV6-5; J gene: TRBJ2-6; CDR3 protein: CASTNLGVSGANVLTF
clone size: few; V gene: TRBV3-1; J gene: TRBJ2-3; CDR3 protein: CASSPPLDRRTDTQYF
clone size: .; V gene: TRBV29-1; J gene: TRBJ2-5; CDR3 protein: CSVTGQGRRAAQYF
clone size: .; V gene: TRBV18; J gene: TRBJ2-5; CDR3 protein: CASSLLDGMQETQYF
clone size: .; V gene: TRBV9; J gene: TRBJ2-5; CDR3 protein: CASSASGTNQETQYF
clone size: .; V gene: TRBV28; J gene: TRBJ2-4; CDR3 protein: CASRLQGAKNIQYF
clone size: .; V gene: TRBV29-1; J gene: TRBJ1-4; CDR3 protein: CSVQGDREKLFF
clone size: few; V gene: TRBV10-3; J gene: TRBJ2-7; CDR3 protein: CAIRLNGGTGSGSYEQYF
clone size: .; V gene: TRBV20-1; J gene: TRBJ2-1; CDR3 protein: CSAPTRGEQFF
clone size: .; V gene: TRBV9; J gene: TRBJ2-6; CDR3 protein: CASSVVPQGLGANVLTF
clone size: .; V gene: TRBV6-1; J gene: TRBJ2-5; CDR3 protein: CASWAGESYNEQYF
clone size: few; V gene: TRBV7-2; J gene: TRBJ2-3; CDR3 protein: CASRPGTSGRGRDAYF
clone size: many; V gene: TRBV6-2/TRBV6-3; J gene: TRBJ2-7; CDR3 protein: CASRSTSGSSYEQYF
clone size: .; V gene: TRBV6-6; J gene: TRBJ1-2; CDR3 protein: CASSKQGGDGYTF
clone size: .; V gene: TRBV6-2/TRBV6-3; J gene: .; CDR3 protein: CASSDSNIYEQYF
clone size: .; V gene: TRBV7-6; J gene: TRBJ2-4; CDR3 protein: CASSASGWSRGPIQYF
clone size: .; V gene: TRBV5-1; J gene: TRBJ2-2; CDR3 protein: CASSVTGTPPGELFF
clone size: many; V gene: TRBV29-1; J gene: TRBJ2-3; CDR3 protein: CSVAGLAGANTQYF
clone size: few; V gene: TRBV20-1; J gene: TRBJ2-5; CDR3 protein: CSARSQLGTQYF
clone size: .; V gene: TRBV5-1; J gene: TRBJ2-1; CDR3 protein: CASSLGLAPYNEQFF
clone size: few; V gene: TRBV4-2; J gene: TRBJ2-4; CDR3 protein: CASSLGLAGAVNIQYF
clone size: .; V gene: TRBV20-1; J gene: TRBJ2-6; CDR3 protein: CSASSKGPGANVLTF
clone size: .; V gene: TRBV2; J gene: TRBJ2-1; CDR3 protein: CASLTWAAEQFF
clone size: .; V gene: TRBV6-5; J gene: TRBJ1-6; CDR3 protein: CASSYSIPYNSPLHF
clone size: .; V gene: TRBV6-2/TRBV6-3; J gene: TRBJ1-2; CDR3 protein: CASTKGPGRDYGYTF
clone size: .; V gene: TRBV27; J gene: TRBJ2-3; CDR3 protein: CASSLSRSTDTRYF
clone size: .; V gene: TRBV20-1; J gene: TRBJ1-4; CDR3 protein: CSARDNSRNEKLFF
clone size: few; V gene: TRBV6-1; J gene: TRBJ1-4; CDR3 protein: CASSDSGGMGEKLFF
clone size: few; V gene: TRBV5-1; J gene: TRBJ2-1; CDR3 protein: CASSLSAATSGQGEQFF
clone size: many; V gene: TRBV4-2; J gene: TRBJ1-2; CDR3 protein: CASSQIPRDRDYGYTF
clone size: few; V gene: TRBV12-3/TRBV12-4; J gene: TRBJ2-3; CDR3 protein: CATTGGTDTQYF
clone size: .; V gene: TRBV29-1; J gene: TRBJ2-7; CDR3 protein: CSVYGGVGQNYEQYF
clone size: .; V gene: TRBV6-5; J gene: TRBJ1-2; CDR3 protein: CASSYPTGGYLSGYTF
clone size: .; V gene: TRBV7-9; J gene: TRBJ2-7; CDR3 protein: CASSNPGLPLSERYF